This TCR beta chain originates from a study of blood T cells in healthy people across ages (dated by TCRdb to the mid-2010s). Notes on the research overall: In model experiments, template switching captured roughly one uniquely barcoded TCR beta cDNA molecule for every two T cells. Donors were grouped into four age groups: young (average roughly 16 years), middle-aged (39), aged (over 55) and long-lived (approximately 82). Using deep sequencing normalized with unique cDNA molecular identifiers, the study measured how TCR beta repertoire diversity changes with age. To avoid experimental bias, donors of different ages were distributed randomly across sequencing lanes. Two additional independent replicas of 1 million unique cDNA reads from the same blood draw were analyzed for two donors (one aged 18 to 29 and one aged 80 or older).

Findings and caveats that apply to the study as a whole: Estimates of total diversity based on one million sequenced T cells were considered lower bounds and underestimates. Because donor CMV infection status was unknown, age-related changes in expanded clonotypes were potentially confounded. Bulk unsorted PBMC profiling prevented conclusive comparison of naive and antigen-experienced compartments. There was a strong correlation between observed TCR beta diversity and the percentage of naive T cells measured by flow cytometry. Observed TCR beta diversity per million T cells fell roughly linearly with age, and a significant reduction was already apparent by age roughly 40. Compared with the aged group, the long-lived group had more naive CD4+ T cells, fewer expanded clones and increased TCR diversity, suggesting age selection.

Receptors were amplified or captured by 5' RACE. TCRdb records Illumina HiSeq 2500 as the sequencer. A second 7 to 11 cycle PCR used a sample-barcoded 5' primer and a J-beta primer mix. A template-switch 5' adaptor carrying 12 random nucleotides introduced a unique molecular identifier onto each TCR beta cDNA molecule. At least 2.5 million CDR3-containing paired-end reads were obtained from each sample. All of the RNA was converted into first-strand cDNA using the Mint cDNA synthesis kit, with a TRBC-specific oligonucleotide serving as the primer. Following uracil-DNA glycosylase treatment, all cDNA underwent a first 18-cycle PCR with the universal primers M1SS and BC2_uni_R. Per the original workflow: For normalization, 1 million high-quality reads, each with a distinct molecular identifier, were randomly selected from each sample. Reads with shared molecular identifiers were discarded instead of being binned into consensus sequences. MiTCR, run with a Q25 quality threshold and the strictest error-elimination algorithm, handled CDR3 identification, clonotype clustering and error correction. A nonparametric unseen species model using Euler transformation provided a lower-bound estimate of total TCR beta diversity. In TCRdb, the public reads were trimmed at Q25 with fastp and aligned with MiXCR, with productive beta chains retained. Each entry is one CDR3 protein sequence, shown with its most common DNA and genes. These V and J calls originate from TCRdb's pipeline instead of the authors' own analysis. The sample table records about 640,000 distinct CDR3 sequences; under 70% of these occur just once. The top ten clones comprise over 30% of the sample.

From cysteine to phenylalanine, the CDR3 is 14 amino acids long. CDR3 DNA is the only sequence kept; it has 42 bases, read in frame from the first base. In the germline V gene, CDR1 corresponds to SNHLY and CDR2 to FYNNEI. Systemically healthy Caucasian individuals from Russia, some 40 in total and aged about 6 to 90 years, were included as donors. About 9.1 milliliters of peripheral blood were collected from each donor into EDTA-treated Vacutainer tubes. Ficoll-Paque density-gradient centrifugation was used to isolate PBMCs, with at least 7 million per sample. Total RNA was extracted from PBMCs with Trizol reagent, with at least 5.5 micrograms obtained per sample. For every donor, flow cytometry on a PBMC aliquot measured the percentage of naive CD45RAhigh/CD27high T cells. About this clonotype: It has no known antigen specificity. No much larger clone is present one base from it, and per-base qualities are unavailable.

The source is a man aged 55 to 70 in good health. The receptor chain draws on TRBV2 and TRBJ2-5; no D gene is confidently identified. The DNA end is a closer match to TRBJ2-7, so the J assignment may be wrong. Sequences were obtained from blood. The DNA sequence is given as TGTGCCAGCAGTGGGCGGTCAGGTTCGGGCGAGCAGTACTTC. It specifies CASSGRSGSGEQYF.